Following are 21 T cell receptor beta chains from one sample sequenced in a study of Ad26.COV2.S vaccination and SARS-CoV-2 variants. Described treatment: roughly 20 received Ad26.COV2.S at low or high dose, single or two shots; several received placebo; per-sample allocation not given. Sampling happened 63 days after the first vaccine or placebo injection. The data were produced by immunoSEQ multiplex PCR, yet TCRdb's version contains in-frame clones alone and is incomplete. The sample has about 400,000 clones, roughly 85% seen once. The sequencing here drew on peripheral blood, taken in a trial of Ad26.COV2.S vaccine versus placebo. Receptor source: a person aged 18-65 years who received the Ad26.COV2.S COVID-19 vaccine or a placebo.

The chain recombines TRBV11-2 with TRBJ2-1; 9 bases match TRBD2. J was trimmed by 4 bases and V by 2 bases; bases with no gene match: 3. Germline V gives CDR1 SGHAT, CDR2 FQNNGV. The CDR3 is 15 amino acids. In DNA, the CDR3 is TGTGCCAGCAGCTTATCCCTAGCGGGGTACAATGAGCAGTTCTTC. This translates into CASSLSLAGYNEQFF.

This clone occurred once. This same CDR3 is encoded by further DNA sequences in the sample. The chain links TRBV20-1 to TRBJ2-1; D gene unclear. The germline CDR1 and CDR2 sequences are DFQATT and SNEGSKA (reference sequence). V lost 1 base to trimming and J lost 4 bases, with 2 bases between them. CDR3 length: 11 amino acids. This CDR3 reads CSARGYNEQFF. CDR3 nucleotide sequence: TGCAGTGCTAGAGGGTACAATGAGCAGTTCTTC.

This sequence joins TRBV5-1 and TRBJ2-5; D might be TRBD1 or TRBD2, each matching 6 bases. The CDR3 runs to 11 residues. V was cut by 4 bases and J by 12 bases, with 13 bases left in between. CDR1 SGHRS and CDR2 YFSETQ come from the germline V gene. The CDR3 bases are TGCGCCAGCAGCAGGGGGGAAGGGGAGTACTTC. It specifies CASSRGEGEYF.

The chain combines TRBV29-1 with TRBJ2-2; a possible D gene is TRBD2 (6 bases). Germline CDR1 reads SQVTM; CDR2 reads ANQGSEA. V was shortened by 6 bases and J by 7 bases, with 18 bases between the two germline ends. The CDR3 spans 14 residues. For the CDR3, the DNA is TGCAGCGTAGCGATTGGCGGGATTGTCGGGGAGCTGTTTTTT. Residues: CSVAIGGIVGELFF.

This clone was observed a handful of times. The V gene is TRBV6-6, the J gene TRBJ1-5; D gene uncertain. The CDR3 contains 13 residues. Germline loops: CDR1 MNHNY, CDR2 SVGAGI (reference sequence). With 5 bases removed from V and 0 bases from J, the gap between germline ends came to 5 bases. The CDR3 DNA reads TGTGCCAGCAGTCACAATAGCAATCAGCCCCAGCATTTT. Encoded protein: CASSHNSNQPQHF.

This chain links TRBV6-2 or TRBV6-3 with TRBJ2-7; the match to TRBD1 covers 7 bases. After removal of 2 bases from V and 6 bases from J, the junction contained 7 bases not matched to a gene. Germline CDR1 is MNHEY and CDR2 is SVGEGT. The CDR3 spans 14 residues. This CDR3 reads CASSYLETGSEQYF. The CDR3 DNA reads TGTGCCAGCAGTTACCTCGAGACAGGGAGCGAGCAGTACTTC.

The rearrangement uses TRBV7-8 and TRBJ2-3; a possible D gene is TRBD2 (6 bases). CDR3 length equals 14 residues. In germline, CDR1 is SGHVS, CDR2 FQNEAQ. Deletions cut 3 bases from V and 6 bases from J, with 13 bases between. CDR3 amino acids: CASSFRLVSDTQYF. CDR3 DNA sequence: TGTGCCAGCAGCTTCCGACTAGTTTCGGATACGCAGTATTTT. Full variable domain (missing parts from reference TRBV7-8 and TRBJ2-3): GAGVSQSPRYKVAKRGQDVALRCDPISGHVSLFWYQQALGQGPEFLTYFQNEAQLDKSGLPSDRFFAERPEGSVSTLKIQRTQQEDSAVYLCASSFRLVSDTQYFGPGTRLTVL.

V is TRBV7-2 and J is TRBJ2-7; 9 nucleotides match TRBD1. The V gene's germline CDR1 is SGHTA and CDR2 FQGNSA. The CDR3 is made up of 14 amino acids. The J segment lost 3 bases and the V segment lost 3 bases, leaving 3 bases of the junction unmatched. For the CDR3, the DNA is TGTGCCAGCAGCTTGACAGGGGGAGGCTACGAGCAGTACTTC. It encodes CASSLTGGGYEQYF.

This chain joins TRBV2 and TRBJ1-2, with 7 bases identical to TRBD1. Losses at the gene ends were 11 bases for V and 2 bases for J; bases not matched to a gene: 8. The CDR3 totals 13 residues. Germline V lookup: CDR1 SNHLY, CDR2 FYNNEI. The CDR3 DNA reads TGTGCCCTTAAGGGGGCCAGAAACTATGGCTACACCTTC. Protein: CALKGARNYGYTF. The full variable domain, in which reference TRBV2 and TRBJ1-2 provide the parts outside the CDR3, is EPEVTQTPSHQVTQMGQEVILRCVPISNHLYFYWYRQILGQKVEFLVSFYNNEISEKSEIFDDQFSVERPDGSNFTLKIRSTKLEDSAMYFCALKGARNYGYTFGSGTRLTVV.

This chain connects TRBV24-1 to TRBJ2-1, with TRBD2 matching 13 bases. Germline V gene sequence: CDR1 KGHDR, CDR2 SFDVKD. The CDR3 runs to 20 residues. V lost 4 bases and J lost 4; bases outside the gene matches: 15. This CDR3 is CATSDPDSSGTSGVYNEQFF. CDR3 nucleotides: TGTGCCACCAGTGACCCGGACAGTTCCGGGACTAGCGGGGTTTACAATGAGCAGTTCTTC.

DNA for the CDR3: TGTGCCAGCACCCTCGGGACTAGCGGGATCGGGGAGCAGTTCTTC. It specifies CASTLGTSGIGEQFF. The chain employs TRBV27 and TRBJ2-1; TRBD2 agrees at 13 bases. The CDR3 loop spans 15 amino acids. Germline-derived CDR1 and CDR2 are MNHEY and SMNVEV (reference sequence). Trimming at V came to 7 bases and at J to 10 bases, leaving 10 bases not matched to a gene.

This CDR3 is CASSLVGGTVFF. DNA of the CDR3: TGTGCCAGCAGTTTGGTGGGGGGTACGGTGTTTTTT. The chain couples TRBV12-3 or TRBV12-4 to TRBJ1-4; maybe TRBD1 (5 bases). This CDR3 spans 12 amino acids. Deletions cut 3 bases from V and 15 bases from J, with 14 bases between.

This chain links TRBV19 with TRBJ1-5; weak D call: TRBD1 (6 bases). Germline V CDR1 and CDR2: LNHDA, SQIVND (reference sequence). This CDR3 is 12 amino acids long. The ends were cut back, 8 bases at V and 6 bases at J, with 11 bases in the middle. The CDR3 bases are TGTGCCAGTCGGCAGGGGACTCAGCCCCAGCATTTT. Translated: CASRQGTQPQHF.

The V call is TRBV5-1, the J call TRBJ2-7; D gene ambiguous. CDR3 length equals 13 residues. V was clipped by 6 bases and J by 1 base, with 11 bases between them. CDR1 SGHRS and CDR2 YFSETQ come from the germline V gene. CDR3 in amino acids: CASTGPPSYEQYF. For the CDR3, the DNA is TGCGCCAGCACTGGACCCCCTTCCTACGAGCAGTACTTC.

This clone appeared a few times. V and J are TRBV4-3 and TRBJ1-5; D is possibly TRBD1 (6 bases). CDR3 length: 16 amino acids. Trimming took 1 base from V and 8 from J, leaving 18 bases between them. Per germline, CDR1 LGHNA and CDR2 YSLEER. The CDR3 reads CASSQGYRQGYKPQHF. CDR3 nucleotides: TGCGCCAGCAGCCAAGGGTATAGGCAGGGGTATAAGCCCCAGCATTTT.

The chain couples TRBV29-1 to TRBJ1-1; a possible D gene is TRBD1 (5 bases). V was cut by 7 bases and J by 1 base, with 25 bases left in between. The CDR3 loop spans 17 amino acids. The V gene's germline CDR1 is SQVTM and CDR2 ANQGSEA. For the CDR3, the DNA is TGCAGCGCCTTCAATAAATACAAGGGGCAGAGGAACACTGAAGCTTTCTTT. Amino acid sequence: CSAFNKYKGQRNTEAFF. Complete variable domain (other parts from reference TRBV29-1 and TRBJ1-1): SAVISQKPSRDICQRGTSLTIQCQVDSQVTMMFWYRQQPGQSLTLIATANQGSEATYESGFVIDKFPISRPNLTFSTLTVSNMSPEDSSIYLCSAFNKYKGQRNTEAFFGQGTRLTVV.

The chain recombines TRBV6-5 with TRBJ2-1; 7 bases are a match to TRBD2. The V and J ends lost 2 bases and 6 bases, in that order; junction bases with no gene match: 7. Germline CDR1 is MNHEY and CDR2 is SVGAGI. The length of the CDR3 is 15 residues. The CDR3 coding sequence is TGTGCCAGCAGTTACCCCCTGACTAGCCGCAATGAGCAGTTCTTC. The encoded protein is CASSYPLTSRNEQFF.

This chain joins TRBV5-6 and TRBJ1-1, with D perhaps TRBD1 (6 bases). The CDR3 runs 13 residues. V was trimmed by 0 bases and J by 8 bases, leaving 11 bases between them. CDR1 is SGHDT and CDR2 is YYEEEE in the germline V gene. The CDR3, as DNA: TGTGCCAGCAGCTTGGTAAGGGGGTTCGAAGCTTTCTTT. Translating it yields CASSLVRGFEAFF.

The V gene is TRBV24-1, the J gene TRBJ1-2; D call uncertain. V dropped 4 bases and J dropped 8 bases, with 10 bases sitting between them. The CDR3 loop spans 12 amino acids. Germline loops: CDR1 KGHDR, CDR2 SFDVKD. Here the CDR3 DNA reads TGTGCCACCAGTGACCCCCTTAAGGGCTACACCTTC. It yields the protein CATSDPLKGYTF.

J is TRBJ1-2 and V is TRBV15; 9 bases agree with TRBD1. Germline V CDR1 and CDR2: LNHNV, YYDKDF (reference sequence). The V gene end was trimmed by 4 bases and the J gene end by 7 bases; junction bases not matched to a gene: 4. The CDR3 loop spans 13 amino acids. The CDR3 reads CATSKDRGAGYTF. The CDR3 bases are TGTGCCACCAGCAAAGACAGGGGGGCTGGCTACACCTTC. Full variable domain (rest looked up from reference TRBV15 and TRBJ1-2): DAMVIQNPRYQVTQFGKPVTLSCSQTLNHNVMYWYQQKSSQAPKLLFHYYDKDFNNEADTPDNFQSRRPNTSFCFLDIRSPGLGDTAMYLCATSKDRGAGYTFGSGTRLTVV.

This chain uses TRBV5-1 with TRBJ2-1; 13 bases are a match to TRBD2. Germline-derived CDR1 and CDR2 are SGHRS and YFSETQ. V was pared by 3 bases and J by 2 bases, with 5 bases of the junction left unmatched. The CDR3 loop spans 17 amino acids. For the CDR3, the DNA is TGCGCCAGCAGCTCCGGGACTAGCGGGGCAGCCTACAATGAGCAGTTCTTC. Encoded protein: CASSSGTSGAAYNEQFF.